The 24 T cell receptor beta chains below were found in one sample sequenced in a study of shared clonotypes between healthy human individuals. Repertoires were generated with immunoSEQ multiplex PCR, while TCRdb's copy carries only in-frame clones and drops some. The sample holds about 490,000 clones, around three quarters seen once. The sequencing sample was made of PBMCs. These receptor sequences come from a woman between 35 and 50 years old in good health. Some clones in this sample may be carry-over from other donors' samples.

The CDR3 DNA follows: TGTGCCAGCAGCTCAGGACCTGACTCCTACAATGAGCAGTTCTTC. Its translation is CASSSGPDSYNEQFF. This chain links TRBV13 with TRBJ2-1; no reliable D call. The CDR3 spans 15 residues. The germline V and J ends were trimmed by 4 bases and 0 bases, with 10 bases remaining between them. Per the germline V gene, CDR1 is PRHDT and CDR2 is FYEKMQ (reference sequence).

About this clone itself: One junction end does not reproduce the germline sequence, and a read error may be involved. The J gene is TRBJ1-1, the V gene TRBV28; 9 bases fit TRBD1. This CDR3 contains 16 residues. CDR1 is MDHEN, CDR2 SYDVKM, per germline. CDR3 DNA sequence: TGTGCCAGCAGGGTTACCGGGACAGGGACGAACGCTGAAGCTTTCTTT. Amino acids: CASRVTGTGTNAEAFF.

CDR3 coding DNA: TGTGCCAGCAGCTTATCGCAGTCCAACGAGCAGTACTTC. Its protein is CASSLSQSNEQYF. This chain uses TRBV7-6 with TRBJ2-7; D is ambiguous. The length of the CDR3 is 13 residues. CDR1 SGHVS and CDR2 FNYEAQ come from the germline V gene. V lost 2 bases, J lost 5 bases, and 10 bases lay in between.

This clone was detected once. This chain links TRBV7-3 with TRBJ2-2; D unresolved. The CDR3 sequence is 17 residues long. V shed 3 bases and J shed 2 bases, with 16 bases lying between them. CDR1 is SGHTA and CDR2 is FQGTGA in the germline V gene. The CDR3, as DNA: TGTGCCAGCAGCTTGGGATTTGGCCCCCTCAACACCGGGGAGCTGTTTTTT. Translated, it gives CASSLGFGPLNTGELFF.

The chain uses TRBV11-2 and TRBJ2-7, with TRBD2 matching 8 bases. Trimming took 1 base from V and 0 from J; bases not matched to a gene: 2. Looked up from germline, CDR1 is SGHAT and CDR2 is FQNNGV. The CDR3 extends over 15 amino acids. CDR3 coding DNA: TGTGCCAGCAGCTTAGTTAGCGGGATCTCCTACGAGCAGTACTTC. Encoded protein: CASSLVSGISYEQYF.

A remark on this clone: No conserved phenylalanine or tryptophan ends this CDR3, so it is likely a read error. The V call is TRBV2, the J call TRBJ1-2; 8 positions match TRBD1. Germline CDR1 SNHLY, CDR2 FYNNEI. This CDR3 is built from 14 residues. In DNA, the CDR3 is TGTGCCAGCAGTGGGTCAGGGGGCAGCTATAGCTACACCCTC. Protein product: CASSGSGGSYSYTL.

This chain joins TRBV7-9 and TRBJ2-1; D is uncertain. The V gene's germline CDR1 is SEHNR and CDR2 FQNEAQ (reference sequence). V was shortened by 5 bases and J by 7 bases, with 12 bases between the two germline ends. CDR3 length: 13 residues. The CDR3 sequence: CASSPGWWNEQFF. The CDR3 nucleotides read TGTGCCAGCAGCCCCGGATGGTGGAATGAGCAGTTCTTC.

The gene calls are TRBV19 and TRBJ2-5, with D unclear. The germline CDR1 and CDR2 sequences are LNHDA and SQIVND (reference sequence). V dropped 3 bases and J dropped 0 bases, with 5 bases sitting between them. The CDR3 is 13 amino acids. This chain's CDR3 is CASSMADQETQYF. As DNA, the CDR3 is TGTGCCAGTAGTATGGCGGACCAAGAGACCCAGTACTTC.

On this clone itself: A single base is all that separates this from a far larger clone, so a read error is likely. This chain joins TRBV19 and TRBJ2-6, with 7 bases that match TRBD1. CDR3 length equals 18 residues. CDR1 and CDR2 from the germline V gene are LNHDA and SQIVND (reference sequence). J was trimmed by 4 bases and V by 3 bases; bases with no gene match: 12. CDR3 amino acids: CASSIPGQKATGANVLTF. The CDR3, as DNA: TGTGCCAGTAGTATTCCGGGACAGAAAGCCACCGGGGCCAACGTCCTGACTTTC.

V gene TRBV7-3 combines with J gene TRBJ2-3, with unresolved D. CDR3 length: 14 residues. V dropped 2 bases and J dropped 2 bases, with 8 bases sitting between them. In germline, CDR1 is SGHTA, CDR2 FQGTGA. The DNA for the CDR3 is TGTGCCAGCAGCTTATCCCCCTCCACAGATACGCAGTATTTT. It is translated as CASSLSPSTDTQYF.

This chain links TRBV25-1 with TRBJ2-5; 10 nucleotides agree with TRBD1. Looked up from germline, CDR1 is MGHDK and CDR2 is SYGVNS. The trim removed 5 bases at V and 5 bases at J, leaving 11 bases unmatched. The CDR3 is 16 amino acids. For the CDR3, the DNA is TGTGCCAGCAGTCCACTCGGACAGGGGGATGCGGAGACCCAGTACTTC. This codes for CASSPLGQGDAETQYF.

The V call is TRBV11-2, the J call TRBJ1-1; no reliable D call. The V end lost 1 base, the J end lost 6 bases, and 6 bases lay between the germline ends. Germline V lookup: CDR1 SGHAT, CDR2 FQNNGV. This CDR3 spans 12 amino acids. The DNA for the CDR3 is TGTGCCAGCAGCTTAGGAAGTCCTGAAGCTTTCTTT. Protein product: CASSLGSPEAFF. Filled out from reference TRBV11-2 and TRBJ1-1, the complete variable domain reads EAGVAQSPRYKIIEKRQSVAFWCNPISGHATLYWYQQILGQGPKLLIQFQNNGVVDDSQLPKDRFSAERLKGVDSTLKIQPAKLEDSAVYLCASSLGSPEAFFGQGTRLTVV.

The table lists this clone with a count of one. This chain connects TRBV6-6 to TRBJ2-7, with 7 bases fitting TRBD2. CDR1 and CDR2 (germline): MNHNY, SVGAGI (reference sequence). The CDR3 is 15 residues long. V shed 0 bases and J 3 bases; nucleotides not matched to a gene: 5. The CDR3 here is CASSYSLAVIYEQYF. The CDR3, as DNA: TGTGCCAGCAGTTACTCGCTAGCGGTTATCTACGAGCAGTACTTC.

The V gene is TRBV4-2, the J gene TRBJ2-5; D unclear. V gave up 0 bases and J gave up 5 bases, with 16 bases separating them. CDR3 length equals 16 residues. Germline CDR1 reads LGHNA; CDR2 reads YNFKEQ. The CDR3 bases are TGTGCCAGCAGCCAAGATGCAGACGGTTGGCGGGAGACCCAGTACTTC. Translating it yields CASSQDADGWRETQYF.

The chain has TRBV11-2 and TRBJ2-7, with 11 nucleotides matching TRBD2. Germline V CDR1 and CDR2: SGHAT, FQNNGV. The CDR3 length is 15 residues. V lost 3 bases and J lost 2; bases outside the gene matches: 3. This chain's CDR3 is CASSFGTSGAYEQYF. CDR3 DNA sequence: TGTGCCAGCAGCTTTGGGACTAGCGGTGCCTACGAGCAGTACTTC. The full variable domain, in which reference TRBV11-2 and TRBJ2-7 provide the parts outside the CDR3, is EAGVAQSPRYKIIEKRQSVAFWCNPISGHATLYWYQQILGQGPKLLIQFQNNGVVDDSQLPKDRFSAERLKGVDSTLKIQPAKLEDSAVYLCASSFGTSGAYEQYFGPGTRLTVT.

This chain joins TRBV7-2 and TRBJ1-1, with 8 bases fitting TRBD1. The CDR3 covers 12 residues. The junction had 5 bases not matched to a gene; V was cut back by 3 bases and J by 11 bases. The germline CDR1 and CDR2 sequences are SGHTA and FQGNSA. This CDR3 reads CASSFNRGYAFF. The CDR3 DNA reads as TGTGCCAGCAGCTTCAACAGGGGGTATGCTTTCTTT.

V is TRBV7-8 and J is TRBJ2-7; D is perhaps TRBD1 (6 bases). The V end lost 5 bases, the J end lost 0 bases, and 14 bases lay between the germline ends. The CDR3 runs to 15 residues. Germline V lookup: CDR1 SGHVS, CDR2 FQNEAQ. Here the CDR3 reads CASSGRTASSYEQYF. The CDR3 DNA follows: TGTGCCAGCAGCGGAAGGACAGCAAGCTCCTACGAGCAGTACTTC. The variable domain in full, with the rest retrieved from reference TRBV7-8 and TRBJ2-7, is GAGVSQSPRYKVAKRGQDVALRCDPISGHVSLFWYQQALGQGPEFLTYFQNEAQLDKSGLPSDRFFAERPEGSVSTLKIQRTQQEDSAVYLCASSGRTASSYEQYFGPGTRLTVT.

This clone was detected once. V and J are TRBV6-1 and TRBJ1-1; unclear D gene. Deletions cut 11 bases from V and 7 bases from J, with 20 bases between. The CDR3 runs 13 residues. Germline V gene sequence: CDR1 MNHNS, CDR2 SASEGT. DNA of the CDR3: TGTGCCTCCCCAGGCGGGGAATGGAATGAAGCTTTCTTT. Its protein is CASPGGEWNEAFF.

This clone showed up just once. The chain employs TRBV7-8 and TRBJ1-3, with D possibly matching TRBD1 (6 bases). The CDR3 runs 15 residues. Trimming pared 5 bases from V and 2 bases from J, leaving 13 bases between. Germline values: CDR1 SGHVS, CDR2 FQNEAQ. CDR3 sequence reads: CASSHRAATGNTIYF. As DNA, the CDR3 is TGTGCCAGCAGCCACAGGGCGGCAACTGGAAACACCATATATTTT.

V is TRBV11-1 and J is TRBJ2-2; D assignment may be TRBD1 or TRBD2 (5 bases each). This CDR3 is 14 amino acids long. The V end was cut by 6 bases, the J end by 3 bases, with 11 bases between. Germline V gene lookup returns CDR1 SGHAT and CDR2 FQDESV (reference sequence). CDR3 DNA sequence: TGTGCCAGCAGGTCAGGGACGGACACCGGGGAGCTGTTTTTT. It is translated as CASRSGTDTGELFF. The full variable domain, completed using reference TRBV11-1 and TRBJ2-2, is EAEVAQSPRYKITEKSQAVAFWCDPISGHATLYWYRQILGQGPELLVQFQDESVVDDSQLPKDRFSAERLKGVDSTLKIQPAELGDSAMYLCASRSGTDTGELFFGEGSRLTVL.

For this clone: At the DNA level, this CDR3 is encoded by other sequences in the same sample as well. The V call is TRBV5-1, the J call TRBJ2-3; D not resolved. Trimming took 5 bases from V and 1 from J, leaving 5 bases between them. The CDR3 extends over 12 amino acids. Germline loops: CDR1 SGHRS, CDR2 YFSETQ. This CDR3 is CASSSGTDTQYF. In nucleotides, the CDR3 is TGCGCCAGCAGTAGTGGCACAGATACGCAGTATTTT.

The J gene is TRBJ2-3, the V gene TRBV9; 8 nucleotides align to TRBD2. The length of the CDR3 is 14 residues. CDR1 SGDLS and CDR2 YYNGEE come from the germline V gene. After removal of 2 bases from V and 8 bases from J, the junction contained 7 bases not matched to a gene. CDR3 DNA sequence: TGTGCCAGCAGCGTTCTAGGGACTAGTTCTACGCAGTATTTT. It is translated as CASSVLGTSSTQYF.

This chain links TRBV19 with TRBJ2-7, with unresolved D. Per the germline V gene, CDR1 is LNHDA and CDR2 is SQIVND (reference sequence). The V gene lost 5 bases and the J gene lost 2 bases, with 10 bases spanning the gap. The CDR3 covers 13 residues. For the CDR3, the DNA is TGTGCCAGTAGTTTCAAGGGTCCCTACGAGCAGTACTTC. Amino acids: CASSFKGPYEQYF.

The rearrangement links TRBV10-3 to TRBJ1-4; no clear D. Trimming removed 3 bases from V and 4 bases from J, with 3 bases in between. CDR1 and CDR2 (germline): ENHRY, SYGVKD. The CDR3 runs 12 residues. This CDR3 reads CAISDINEKLFF. As DNA, the CDR3 is TGTGCCATCAGTGACATTAATGAAAAACTGTTTTTT.